This paragraph reports one T cell receptor (beta chain). Produced via immunoSEQ multiplex PCR; TCRdb's table is partial and in-frame only. The table lists 120,000 or so clones, roughly 70% of them singletons. This entry belongs to a study of blood T cell repertoires in COVID-19. The sequenced sample was peripheral blood. The TCR comes from a human donor with acute or convalescent COVID-19. The donor label of this sample is uncertain.

The CDR3 DNA reads TGTGCCAGTAGTATAGCCCGAGACACTGAAGCTTTCTTT. It encodes CASSIARDTEAFF. The gene calls are TRBV19 and TRBJ1-1; D not certain. The CDR3 spans 13 residues. Germline CDR1 LNHDA, CDR2 SQIVND (reference sequence). Trimming took off 1 base at V and 3 bases at J, with 6 bases between the two ends.